Listed here are 25 T cell receptor beta chains from one sample, sequenced in a study of response to subunit inactivated influenza vaccine. Each CDR3 protein gets one entry after TCRdb re-called the RT-PCR reads with MiXCR. There are 550,000 to 650,000 distinct CDR3 sequences in the sample; about 12% occur only once, and 9.5% to 13% lies in the top ten. Sequenced material: PBMCs from blood, taken on the day of vaccination. The receptors come from a man aged 50 or older who received an inactivated influenza vaccine.

This clonotype was observed a few times. The chain uses TRBV20-1 and TRBJ2-3, with 12 bases aligning to TRBD2. Germline V CDR1 and CDR2: DFQATT, SNEGSKA (reference sequence). The trim removed 1 base at V and 3 bases at J, leaving 5 bases unmatched. This CDR3 is 16 amino acids long. As DNA, the CDR3 is TGCAGTGCTAGAGTGTCTAGCGGGAGGGGAACAGATACGCAGTATTTT. As protein: CSARVSSGRGTDTQYF.

The table lists this clonotype with many counts. DNA of the CDR3: TGTGCCAGTAGTAGGACAGGGGGCCAAGAGACCCAGTACTTC. As protein: CASSRTGGQETQYF. This chain connects TRBV19 to TRBJ2-5; 10 bases line up with TRBD1. Trimming at V came to 4 bases and at J to 1 base, leaving 0 bases not matched to a gene. There are 14 residues in the CDR3. Germline CDR1 reads LNHDA; CDR2 reads SQIVND (reference sequence).

This clonotype came up a few times. This chain uses TRBV20-1 with TRBJ2-3; TRBD1 matches at 11 bases. Per the germline V gene, CDR1 is DFQATT and CDR2 is SNEGSKA (reference sequence). Losses at the gene ends were 1 base for V and 1 base for J; bases not matched to a gene: 10. The CDR3 consists of 18 residues. The CDR3 nucleotides are TGCAGTGCTAGAGGGCCCCGGGACAGGGGGTCTGGCACAGATACGCAGTATTTT. It specifies CSARGPRDRGSGTDTQYF.

This clonotype occurred many times. V and J are TRBV10-3 and TRBJ2-7; D call uncertain. Per germline, CDR1 ENHRY and CDR2 SYGVKD. The V end lost 2 bases, the J end lost 5 bases, and 22 bases lay between the germline ends. This CDR3 has 17 amino acids. The CDR3 protein is CAISEQTPGLSRHEQYF. Here the CDR3 DNA reads TGTGCCATCAGTGAGCAAACACCGGGCCTCTCGCGGCACGAGCAGTACTTC.

The table lists this clonotype with many counts. CDR3 sequence reads: CASSTSLTDQETQYF. CDR3 coding DNA: TGTGCCAGCAGCACCTCGTTGACGGACCAAGAGACCCAGTACTTC. This chain uses TRBV25-1 with TRBJ2-5; D gene unclear. Germline loops: CDR1 MGHDK, CDR2 SYGVNS. The CDR3 sequence is 15 residues long. Trimming took off 6 bases at V and 0 bases at J, with 14 bases between the two ends.

The V gene is TRBV15, the J gene TRBJ1-1; D gene unclear. Trimming took off 2 bases at V and 2 bases at J, with 12 bases between the two ends. This CDR3 spans 15 amino acids. CDR1 LNHNV and CDR2 YYDKDF come from the germline V gene (reference sequence). The CDR3, as DNA: TGTGCCACCAGCAGATTCGGGCAGGATAACACTGAAGCTTTCTTT. Amino acids: CATSRFGQDNTEAFF. The whole variable domain, remainder taken from reference TRBV15 and TRBJ1-1, is DAMVIQNPRYQVTQFGKPVTLSCSQTLNHNVMYWYQQKSSQAPKLLFHYYDKDFNNEADTPDNFQSRRPNTSFCFLDIRSPGLGDTAMYLCATSRFGQDNTEAFFGQGTRLTVV.

The chain couples TRBV7-6 to TRBJ2-5; 8 nucleotides align to TRBD2. Germline V gene lookup returns CDR1 SGHVS and CDR2 FNYEAQ. The J segment lost 4 bases and the V segment lost 1 base, leaving 11 bases of the junction unmatched. The CDR3 totals 17 residues. The CDR3 nucleotides read TGTGCCAGCAGCTTAGGGGAGTTCCGGGGGGGCAGAGAGACCCAGTACTTC. It specifies CASSLGEFRGGRETQYF.

V and J are TRBV20-1 and TRBJ1-5; D is perhaps TRBD1 (5 bases). Germline lookup yields CDR1 DFQATT and CDR2 SNEGSKA (reference sequence). Trimming shortened V by 8 bases and J by 3 bases, and 11 bases separated the two germline ends. This CDR3 contains 12 residues. CDR3 sequence: CSPKGPNQPQHF. CDR3 nucleotide sequence: TGCAGTCCCAAGGGGCCCAATCAGCCCCAGCATTTT.

The J gene is TRBJ2-7, the V gene TRBV15, with D hard to call. In germline, CDR1 is LNHNV, CDR2 YYDKDF (reference sequence). This CDR3 region has 14 residues. Trimming took 0 bases from V and 4 from J, leaving 10 bases between them. CDR3 in amino acids: CATSRETPRYEQYF. In DNA form, the CDR3 reads TGTGCCACCAGCAGAGAAACACCCCGTTACGAGCAGTACTTC.

The chain carries TRBV10-3 and TRBJ2-7; maybe TRBD1 (5 bases). The V and J ends lost 6 bases and 5 bases respectively, with 14 bases between them. Germline values: CDR1 ENHRY, CDR2 SYGVKD. The CDR3 runs 13 residues. This CDR3 is CAIRTGAPDEQYF. Written as DNA, the CDR3 is TGTGCCATCAGAACAGGTGCCCCTGACGAGCAGTACTTC.

This clonotype was counted a few times. The J gene is TRBJ2-6, the V gene TRBV19; D is undetermined. There are 14 residues in the CDR3. Trimming removed 6 bases from V and 4 bases from J, with 10 bases in between. Germline V CDR1 and CDR2: LNHDA, SQIVND (reference sequence). Here the CDR3 reads CASRWATGANVLTF. The CDR3 DNA reads TGTGCCAGTAGGTGGGCGACCGGGGCCAACGTCCTGACTTTC.

This sequence joins TRBV29-1 and TRBJ2-3; TRBD2 might be the D (6 bases). Trimming pared 1 base from V and 2 bases from J, leaving 7 bases between. This CDR3 has 13 amino acids. Germline V gene sequence: CDR1 SQVTM, CDR2 ANQGSEA. CDR3 coding DNA: TGCAGCGTTGAAGGGGACTCCACAGATACGCAGTATTTT. Translation: CSVEGDSTDTQYF.

The table lists this clonotype with many counts. V gene TRBV10-3 combines with J gene TRBJ2-3; 7 bases line up with TRBD1. There are 15 residues in the CDR3. Germline CDR1 ENHRY, CDR2 SYGVKD. The junction had 6 bases not matched to a gene; V was cut back by 6 bases and J by 0 bases. The CDR3 loop is CAISSRTGSTDTQYF. CDR3 coding DNA: TGTGCCATCAGCTCAAGGACAGGTAGCACAGATACGCAGTATTTT.

In this sample, this clonotype turned up many times. The V and J genes are TRBV6-1 and TRBJ2-4, with D tentatively TRBD2 (5 bases). The CDR3 totals 16 residues. The V end was cut by 5 bases, the J end by 0 bases, with 14 bases between. Germline CDR1 reads MNHNS; CDR2 reads SASEGT. CDR3 region: CASSPGSEIAKNIQYF. Here the CDR3 DNA reads TGTGCCAGCAGTCCGGGTAGCGAGATAGCCAAAAACATTCAGTACTTC.

This clonotype was detected a few times. The V gene is TRBV11-2, the J gene TRBJ2-7, with a weak D call TRBD1 (6 bases). V lost 3 bases, J lost 3 bases, and 9 bases lay in between. This CDR3 has 13 amino acids. Per germline, CDR1 SGHAT and CDR2 FQNNGV. The CDR3: CASSFPGVYEQYF. As DNA, the CDR3 is TGTGCCAGCAGCTTCCCAGGGGTCTACGAGCAGTACTTC.

V gene TRBV7-9 combines with J gene TRBJ2-3; no definite D call. The germline gives CDR1 SEHNR, CDR2 FQNEAQ (reference sequence). The length of the CDR3 is 8 residues. Trimming removed 5 bases at V and 13 bases at J, with 4 bases between. The CDR3 here is CASSPEYF. For the CDR3, the DNA is TGTGCCAGCAGCCCGGAGTATTTT.

This clonotype has a count of ten or more. The chain couples TRBV5-1 to TRBJ1-1; D ambiguous. This CDR3 comprises 13 residues. V was cut by 0 bases and J by 3 bases, with 6 bases left in between. Germline assignment: CDR1 SGHRS and CDR2 YFSETQ. CDR3 sequence reads: CASSLGGDTEAFF. For the CDR3, the DNA is TGCGCCAGCAGCTTGGGTGGGGACACTGAAGCTTTCTTT.

This clonotype was seen a few times. CDR3 residues: CASSFRNSQETQYF. The CDR3, as DNA: TGCGCCAGCAGCTTCCGGAATTCCCAAGAGACCCAGTACTTC. The J gene is TRBJ2-5, the V gene TRBV5-1; no clear D gene. Germline CDR1 SGHRS, CDR2 YFSETQ. With 2 bases removed from V and 1 base from J, the gap between germline ends came to 9 bases. This CDR3 has 14 residues. Using reference TRBV5-1 and TRBJ2-5 for the parts outside the CDR3, the full variable domain is KAGVTQTPRYLIKTRGQQVTLSCSPISGHRSVSWYQQTPGQGLQFLFEYFSETQRNKGNFPGRFSGRQFSNSRSEMNVSTLELGDSALYLCASSFRNSQETQYFGPGTRLLVL.

This chain links TRBV28 with TRBJ1-5; D gene ambiguous. The CDR3 has 16 residues. The V gene's germline CDR1 is MDHEN and CDR2 SYDVKM. V was trimmed by 5 bases and J by 3 bases, leaving 17 bases between them. DNA of the CDR3: TGTGCCAGCAGTGCGGAATTCCCGGCGAACAATCAGCCCCAGCATTTT. It specifies CASSAEFPANNQPQHF.

This clonotype was seen a single time. The chain joins TRBV19 to TRBJ2-1; 11 bases are a match to TRBD2. Germline loops: CDR1 LNHDA, CDR2 SQIVND (reference sequence). V dropped 5 bases and J dropped 9; count of bases not matched to a gene: 9. The CDR3 sequence is 15 residues long. CDR3 amino acids: CASSSPGLAVAEQFF. The DNA of the CDR3 is TGTGCCAGTAGTTCCCCGGGACTAGCGGTTGCTGAGCAGTTCTTC.

This clonotype was counted a few times. The V and J genes are TRBV5-5 and TRBJ2-1; no clear D gene. V was clipped by 0 bases and J by 0 bases, with 13 bases between them. The CDR3 length is 17 residues. Looked up from germline, CDR1 is SGHKS and CDR2 is YYEKEE (reference sequence). The CDR3 nucleotides read TGTGCCAGCAGCTTGGCTACAGTGAGGAGCTCCTACAATGAGCAGTTCTTC. This translates into CASSLATVRSSYNEQFF. Filled out from reference TRBV5-5 and TRBJ2-1, the complete variable domain reads DAGVTQSPTHLIKTRGQQVTLRCSPISGHKSVSWYQQVLGQGPQFIFQYYEKEERGRGNFPDRFSARQFPNYSSELNVNALLLGDSALYLCASSLATVRSSYNEQFFGPGTRLTVL.

The chain couples TRBV7-9 to TRBJ2-1, with D unresolved. The CDR3 covers 12 residues. CDR1 is SEHNR and CDR2 is FQNEAQ in the germline V gene (reference sequence). V was clipped by 0 bases and J by 10 bases, with 7 bases between them. The CDR3 region is CASSLALQEQFF. The CDR3 DNA sequence: TGTGCCAGCAGCTTAGCCCTTCAAGAGCAGTTCTTC.

The rearrangement uses TRBV10-3 and TRBJ2-5; 8 nucleotides match TRBD2. The CDR3 is 15 amino acids. Germline-derived CDR1 and CDR2 are ENHRY and SYGVKD. The trim removed 10 bases at V and 1 base at J, leaving 11 bases unmatched. DNA of the CDR3: TGTGCCACCGTGCCGGGACTAGTATCCCAAGAGACCCAGTACTTC. Translated, it gives CATVPGLVSQETQYF.

The J gene is TRBJ1-6, the V gene TRBV4-1, with 7 bases fitting TRBD1. V lost 0 bases, J lost 12 bases, and 8 bases stayed unmatched. The CDR3 is 15 amino acids. From germline, CDR1 is MGHRA and CDR2 YSYEKL. CDR3 bases: TGCGCCAGCAGCCAAGATGACACAGGGGTTAAACCCCTCCACTTT. Translation gives CASSQDDTGVKPLHF.

This clonotype was recorded at least ten times. This rearrangement joins TRBV29-1 to TRBJ2-7; D remains ambiguous. Trimming took off 4 bases at V and 1 base at J, with 11 bases between the two ends. This CDR3 spans 13 amino acids. Germline-derived CDR1 and CDR2 are SQVTM and ANQGSEA. The CDR3 loop is CSVVVQRSYEQYF. CDR3 coding DNA: TGCAGCGTTGTTGTGCAGAGATCCTACGAGCAGTACTTC.